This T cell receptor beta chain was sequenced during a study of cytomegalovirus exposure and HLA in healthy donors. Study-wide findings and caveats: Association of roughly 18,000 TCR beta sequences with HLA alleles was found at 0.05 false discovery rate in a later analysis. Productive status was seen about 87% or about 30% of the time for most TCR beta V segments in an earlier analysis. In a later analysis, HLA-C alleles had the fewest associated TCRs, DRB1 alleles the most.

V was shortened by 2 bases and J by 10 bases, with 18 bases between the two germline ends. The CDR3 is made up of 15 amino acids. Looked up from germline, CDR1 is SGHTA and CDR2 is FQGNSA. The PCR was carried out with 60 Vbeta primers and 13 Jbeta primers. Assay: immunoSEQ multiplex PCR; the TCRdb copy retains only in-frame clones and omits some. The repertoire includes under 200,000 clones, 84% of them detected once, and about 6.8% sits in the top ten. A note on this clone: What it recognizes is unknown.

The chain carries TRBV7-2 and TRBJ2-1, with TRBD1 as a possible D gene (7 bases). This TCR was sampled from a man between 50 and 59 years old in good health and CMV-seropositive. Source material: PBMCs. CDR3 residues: CASSLIRDRAGEQFF. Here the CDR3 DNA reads TGTGCCAGCAGCTTAATCAGAGACAGGGCGGGGGAGCAGTTCTTC. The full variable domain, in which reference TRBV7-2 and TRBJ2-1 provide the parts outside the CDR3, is GAGVSQSPSNKVTEKGKDVELRCDPISGHTALYWYRQSLGQGLEFLIYFQGNSAPDKSGLPSDRFSAERTGGSVSTLTIQRTQQEDSAVYLCASSLIRDRAGEQFFGPGTRLTVL.